This T cell receptor beta chain comes out of a study of shared T cell receptors in the human thymus. Repertoires were generated with immunoSEQ multiplex PCR, while TCRdb's copy carries only in-frame clones and drops some. The repertoire consists of about 660,000 clones, with 88% occurring once and the leading ten covering approximately 0.011%. The CDR3 consists of 14 residues. V lost 5 bases and J lost 0; bases outside the gene matches: 3. In germline, CDR1 is SGHNT, CDR2 YENEEA. This clone occurred once. This sample also belongs to another study, concerning human thymus T cells. That report adds: Thymus pieces cut out during corrective heart surgery were the tissue that was used.

J is TRBJ2-5 and V is TRBV11-3, with 7 nucleotides matching TRBD1. The sequencing input was thymocytes. This receptor was obtained from a boy less than two years old with a congenital heart defect. CDR3 DNA sequence: TGTGCCAGCAGCCCTGGGACAGACCAAGAGACCCAGTACTTC. Protein product: CASSPGTDQETQYF.